This T cell receptor (beta chain) was sequenced during a study of type 1 and type 2 diabetes patients. Diabetic patients met standard criteria for type 1 or type 2 diabetes. Deletions cut 4 bases from V and 8 bases from J, with 11 bases between. From germline, CDR1 is SQVTM and CDR2 ANQGSEA. CDR3 size: 11 residues. The PCR template was genomic DNA. The TCR beta CDR3 region was amplified using 30 forward and 13 reverse primers. TCRdb ran MiXCR on the multiplex PCR reads and lists one entry per CDR3 protein. The data show about 270,000 distinct CDR3 sequences, roughly 50% seen once. The material sequenced was peripheral blood mononuclear cells (PBMCs). The rearrangement uses TRBV29-1 and TRBJ1-1; a weak D match, TRBD1 (6 bases). This clonotype originated in a man aged 18-30 years with type 2 diabetes. CDR3 coding DNA: TGCAGCGTTGTTCGGCAGGGGGAAGCTTTCTTT. Translating it yields CSVVRQGEAFF.